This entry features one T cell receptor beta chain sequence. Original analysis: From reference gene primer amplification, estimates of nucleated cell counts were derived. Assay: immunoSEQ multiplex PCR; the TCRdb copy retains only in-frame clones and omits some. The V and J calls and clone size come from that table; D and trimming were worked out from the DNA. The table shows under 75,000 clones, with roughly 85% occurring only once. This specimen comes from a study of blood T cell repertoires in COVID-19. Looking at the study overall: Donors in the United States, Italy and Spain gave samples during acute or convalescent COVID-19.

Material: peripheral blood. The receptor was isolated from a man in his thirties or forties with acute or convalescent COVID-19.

The CDR3 reads CASSPNRGVNYGYTF. As DNA, the CDR3 is TGTGCCAGCTCACCCAACAGGGGGGTGAACTATGGCTACACCTTC. The rearrangement uses TRBV18 and TRBJ1-2; 8 bases line up with TRBD1. Trimming removed 3 bases from V and 2 bases from J; junction bases left unmatched: 5. Germline-derived CDR1 and CDR2 are KGHSH and LQKENI. The CDR3 length is 15 residues.